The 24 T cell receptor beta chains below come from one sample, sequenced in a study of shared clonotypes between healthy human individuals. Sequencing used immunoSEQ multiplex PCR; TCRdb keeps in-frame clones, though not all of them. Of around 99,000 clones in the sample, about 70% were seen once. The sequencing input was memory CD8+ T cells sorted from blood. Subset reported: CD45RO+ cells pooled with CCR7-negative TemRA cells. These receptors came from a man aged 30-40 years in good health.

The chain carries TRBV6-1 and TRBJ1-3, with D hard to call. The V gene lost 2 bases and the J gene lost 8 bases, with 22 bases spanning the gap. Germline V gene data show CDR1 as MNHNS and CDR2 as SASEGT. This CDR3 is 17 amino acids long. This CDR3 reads CASSERFSRYSVYTIYF. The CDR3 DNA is TGTGCCAGCAGTGAACGGTTTAGTCGGTATTCGGTCTACACCATATATTTT.

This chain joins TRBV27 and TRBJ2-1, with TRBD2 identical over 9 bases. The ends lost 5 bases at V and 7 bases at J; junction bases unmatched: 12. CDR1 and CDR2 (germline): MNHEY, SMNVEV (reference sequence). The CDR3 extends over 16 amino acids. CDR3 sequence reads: CASSRTLSGSLNEQFF. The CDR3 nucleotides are TGTGCCAGCAGTCGAACGCTTAGCGGGAGTTTGAATGAGCAGTTCTTC.

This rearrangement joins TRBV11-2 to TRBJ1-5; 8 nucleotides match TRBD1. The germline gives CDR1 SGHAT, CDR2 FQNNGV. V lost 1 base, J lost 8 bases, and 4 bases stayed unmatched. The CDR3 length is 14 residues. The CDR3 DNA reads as TGTGCCAGCAGCTTAGGGACAGGGACTAAGCCCCAGCATTTT. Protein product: CASSLGTGTKPQHF.

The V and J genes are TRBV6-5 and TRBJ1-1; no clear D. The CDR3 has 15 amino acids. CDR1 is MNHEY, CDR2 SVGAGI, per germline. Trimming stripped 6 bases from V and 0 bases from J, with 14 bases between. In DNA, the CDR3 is TGTGCCAGCAGACGACCGGGAACTATGAACACTGAAGCTTTCTTT. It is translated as CASRRPGTMNTEAFF.

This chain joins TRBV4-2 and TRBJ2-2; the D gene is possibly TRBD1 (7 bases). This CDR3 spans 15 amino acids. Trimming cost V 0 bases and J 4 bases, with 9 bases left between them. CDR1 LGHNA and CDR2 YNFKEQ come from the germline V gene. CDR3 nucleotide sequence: TGTGCCAGCAGCCAAGACCAGGGGGGCACCGGGGAGCTGTTTTTT. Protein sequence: CASSQDQGGTGELFF.

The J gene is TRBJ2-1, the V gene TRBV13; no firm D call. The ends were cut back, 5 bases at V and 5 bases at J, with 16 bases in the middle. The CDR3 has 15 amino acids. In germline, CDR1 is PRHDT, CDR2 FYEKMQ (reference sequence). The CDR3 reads CASSASGLPHNEQFF. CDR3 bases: TGTGCCAGCAGCGCATCGGGTCTACCGCACAATGAGCAGTTCTTC.

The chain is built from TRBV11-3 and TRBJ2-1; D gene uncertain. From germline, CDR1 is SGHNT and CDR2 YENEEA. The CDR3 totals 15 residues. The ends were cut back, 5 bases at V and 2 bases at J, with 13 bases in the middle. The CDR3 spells CASSPSYGPYNEQFF. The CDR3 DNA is TGTGCCAGCAGCCCGTCCTATGGACCCTACAATGAGCAGTTCTTC.

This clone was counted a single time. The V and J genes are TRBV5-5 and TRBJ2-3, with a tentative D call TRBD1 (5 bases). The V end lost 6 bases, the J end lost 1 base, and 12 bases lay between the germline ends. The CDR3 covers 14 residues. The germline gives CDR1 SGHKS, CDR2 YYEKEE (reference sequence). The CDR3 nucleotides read TGTGCCAGCACCTCCAGGGTCGGCACAGATACGCAGTATTTT. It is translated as CASTSRVGTDTQYF.

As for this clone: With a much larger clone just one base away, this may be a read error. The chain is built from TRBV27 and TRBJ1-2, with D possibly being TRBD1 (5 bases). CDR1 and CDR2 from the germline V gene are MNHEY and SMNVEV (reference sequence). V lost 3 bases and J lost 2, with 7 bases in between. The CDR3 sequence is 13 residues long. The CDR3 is CASSFRGNYGYTF. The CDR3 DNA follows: TGTGCCAGCAGTTTTCGGGGGAACTATGGCTACACCTTC.

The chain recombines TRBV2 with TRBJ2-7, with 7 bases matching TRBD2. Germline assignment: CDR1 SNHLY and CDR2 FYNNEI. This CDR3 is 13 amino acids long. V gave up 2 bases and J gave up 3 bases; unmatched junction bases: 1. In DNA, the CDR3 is TGTGCCAGCAGTGAATGGGAGGGCTACGAGCAGTACTTC. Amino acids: CASSEWEGYEQYF.

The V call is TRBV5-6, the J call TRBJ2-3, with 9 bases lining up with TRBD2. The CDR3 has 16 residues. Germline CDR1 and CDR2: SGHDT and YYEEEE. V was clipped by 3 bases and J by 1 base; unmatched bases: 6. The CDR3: CASSSTGTSRTDTQYF. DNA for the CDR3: TGTGCCAGCAGCTCGACCGGGACTAGCCGCACAGATACGCAGTATTTT.

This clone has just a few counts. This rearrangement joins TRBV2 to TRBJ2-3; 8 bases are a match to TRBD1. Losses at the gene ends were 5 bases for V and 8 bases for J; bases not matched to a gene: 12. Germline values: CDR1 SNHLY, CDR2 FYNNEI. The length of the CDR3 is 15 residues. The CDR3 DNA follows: TGTGCCAGCAGTTGGGGGCAGGGGGCCGCCGGTACGCAGTATTTT. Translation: CASSWGQGAAGTQYF.

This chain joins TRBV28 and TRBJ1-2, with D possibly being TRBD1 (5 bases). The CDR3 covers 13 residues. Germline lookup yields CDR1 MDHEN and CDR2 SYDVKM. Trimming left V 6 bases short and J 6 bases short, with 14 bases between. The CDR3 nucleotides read TGTGCCAGCAGCCGAGACAGTCCTCATGGCTACACCTTC. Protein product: CASSRDSPHGYTF.

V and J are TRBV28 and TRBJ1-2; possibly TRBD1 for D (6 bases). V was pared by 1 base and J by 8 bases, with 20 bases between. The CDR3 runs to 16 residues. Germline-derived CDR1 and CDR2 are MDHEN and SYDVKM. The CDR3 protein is CASSLLSRGVAPGYTF. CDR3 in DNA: TGTGCCAGCAGTTTATTATCCAGGGGCGTTGCGCCGGGCTACACCTTC.

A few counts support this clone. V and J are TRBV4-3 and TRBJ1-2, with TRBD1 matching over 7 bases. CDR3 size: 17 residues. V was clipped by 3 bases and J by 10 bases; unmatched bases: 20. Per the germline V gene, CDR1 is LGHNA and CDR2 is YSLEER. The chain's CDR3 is CASSQSPAGQLTWDYTF. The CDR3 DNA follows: TGCGCCAGCAGCCAGAGCCCTGCGGGACAGCTAACCTGGGACTACACCTTC.

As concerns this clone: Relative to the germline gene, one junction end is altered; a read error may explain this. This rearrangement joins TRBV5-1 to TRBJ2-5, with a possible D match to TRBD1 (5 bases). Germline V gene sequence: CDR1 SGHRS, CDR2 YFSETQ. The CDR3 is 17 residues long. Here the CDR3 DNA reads TGCGCCAGCAGATTGGAGCCAGGGTCCCTATCCCAAGAGACCCAGTACTTC. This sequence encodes CASRLEPGSLSQETQYF.

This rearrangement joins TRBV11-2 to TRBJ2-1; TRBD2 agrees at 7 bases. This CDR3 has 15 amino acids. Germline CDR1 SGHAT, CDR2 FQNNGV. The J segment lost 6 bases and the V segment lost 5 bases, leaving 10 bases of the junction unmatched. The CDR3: CASSRDGLVSNEQFF. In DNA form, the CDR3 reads TGTGCCAGCAGCCGAGACGGACTAGTCAGCAATGAGCAGTTCTTC.

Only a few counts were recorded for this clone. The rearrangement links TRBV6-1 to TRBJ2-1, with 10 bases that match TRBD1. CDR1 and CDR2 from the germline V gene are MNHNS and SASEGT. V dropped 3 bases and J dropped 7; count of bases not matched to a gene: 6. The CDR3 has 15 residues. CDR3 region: CASSDRQGAYNEQFF. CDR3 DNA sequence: TGTGCCAGCAGTGACAGACAGGGGGCTTATAATGAGCAGTTCTTC.

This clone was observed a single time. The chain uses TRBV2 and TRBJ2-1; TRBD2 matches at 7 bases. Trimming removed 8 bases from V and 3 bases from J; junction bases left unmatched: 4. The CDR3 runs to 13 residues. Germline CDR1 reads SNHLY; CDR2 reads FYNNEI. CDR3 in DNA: TGTGCCAGCGCCGGGACTAACTACAATGAGCAGTTCTTC. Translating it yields CASAGTNYNEQFF.

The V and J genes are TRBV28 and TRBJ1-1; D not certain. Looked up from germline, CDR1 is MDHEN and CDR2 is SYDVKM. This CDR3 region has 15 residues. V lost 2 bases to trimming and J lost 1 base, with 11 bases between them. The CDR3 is CASSLVGNANTEAFF. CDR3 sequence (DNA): TGTGCCAGCAGTTTAGTGGGCAACGCGAACACTGAAGCTTTCTTT.

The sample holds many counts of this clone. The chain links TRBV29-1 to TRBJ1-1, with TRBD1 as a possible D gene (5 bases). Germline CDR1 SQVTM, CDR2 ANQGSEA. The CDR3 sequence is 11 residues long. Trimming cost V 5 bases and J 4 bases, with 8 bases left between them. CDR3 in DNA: TGCAGCGTTCAGGGACCCACTGAAGCTTTCTTT. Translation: CSVQGPTEAFF.

The CDR3 protein is CATRSINRGTHTGELFF. Written as DNA, the CDR3 is TGTGCCACCAGAAGTATAAACAGGGGGACGCACACCGGGGAGCTGTTTTTT. The chain is built from TRBV15 and TRBJ2-2, with TRBD1 identical over 8 bases. The CDR3 contains 17 residues. Trimming at V came to 6 bases and at J to 3 bases, leaving 12 bases not matched to a gene. CDR1 and CDR2 (germline): LNHNV, YYDKDF (reference sequence).

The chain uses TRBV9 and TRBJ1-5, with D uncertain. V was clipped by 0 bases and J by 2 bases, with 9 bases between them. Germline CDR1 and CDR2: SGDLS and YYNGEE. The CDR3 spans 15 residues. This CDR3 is CASSVGSGGNQPQHF. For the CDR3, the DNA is TGTGCCAGCAGCGTAGGCTCAGGAGGCAATCAGCCCCAGCATTTT.

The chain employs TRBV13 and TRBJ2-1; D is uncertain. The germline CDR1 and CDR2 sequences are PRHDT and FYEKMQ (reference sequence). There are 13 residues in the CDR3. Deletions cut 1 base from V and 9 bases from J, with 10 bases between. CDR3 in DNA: TGTGCCAGCAGCTTAGTCGACGCGCGTGAGCAGTTCTTC. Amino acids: CASSLVDAREQFF. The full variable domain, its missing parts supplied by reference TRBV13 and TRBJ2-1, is AAGVIQSPRHLIKEKRETATLKCYPIPRHDTVYWYQQGPGQDPQFLISFYEKMQSDKGSIPDRFSAQQFSDYHSELNMSSLELGDSALYFCASSLVDAREQFFGPGTRLTVL.